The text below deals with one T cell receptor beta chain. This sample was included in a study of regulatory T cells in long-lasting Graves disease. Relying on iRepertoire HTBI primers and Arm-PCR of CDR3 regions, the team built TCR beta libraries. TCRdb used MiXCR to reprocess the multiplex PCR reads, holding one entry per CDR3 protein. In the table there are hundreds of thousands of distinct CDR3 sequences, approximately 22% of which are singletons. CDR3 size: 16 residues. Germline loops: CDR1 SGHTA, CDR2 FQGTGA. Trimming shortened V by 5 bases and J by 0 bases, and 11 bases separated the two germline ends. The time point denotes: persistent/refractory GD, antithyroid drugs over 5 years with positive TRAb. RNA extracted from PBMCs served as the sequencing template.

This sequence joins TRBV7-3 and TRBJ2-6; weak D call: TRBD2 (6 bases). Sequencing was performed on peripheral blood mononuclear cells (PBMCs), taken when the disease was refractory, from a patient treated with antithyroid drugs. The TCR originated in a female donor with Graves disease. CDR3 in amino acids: CASSQSGFSGANVLTF. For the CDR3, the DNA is TGTGCCAGCAGCCAAAGCGGGTTCTCTGGGGCCAACGTCCTGACTTTC.